This T cell receptor beta chain was sequenced for a study of blood T cell repertoires in COVID-19. Study details: The analysed material was cDNA or gDNA that came from T cells, B-cell-depleted T cells, or PBMCs.

The CDR3 totals 15 residues. From germline, CDR1 is SGHDT and CDR2 YYEEEE. V lost 3 bases and J 3 bases, leaving 16 bases between the germline ends. As processed by the authors: Amplification with reference gene primers provided the estimates of nucleated cell counts. The data were produced by immunoSEQ multiplex PCR, yet TCRdb's version contains in-frame clones alone and is incomplete. V, J and clone size are those of that table, while D and trimming were read from the DNA. The sample holds some 400,000 clones, more than 85% seen once. This TCR derives from a human donor in a cohort sampled during active COVID-19. The chain couples TRBV5-6 to TRBJ2-7; TRBD1 might be the D (6 bases). The sample was peripheral blood. CDR3: CASSSQGPLDYEQYF. The CDR3 DNA reads TGTGCCAGCAGCTCACAGGGTCCACTTGACTACGAGCAGTACTTC.